The 21 T cell receptor beta chains in this list originate from one sample, sequenced in a study of CD8+ T cells in alopecia areata. Treatment given: oral pan-JAK inhibitor, 5-10 mg twice daily. As the sequencing template, cDNA was produced by extracting RNA and reverse transcribing it. Clones were sequenced by immunoSEQ multiplex PCR, and TCRdb holds only the in-frame ones, with some missing. The sample consists of 150,000 to 200,000 clones, around 71% of them appearing once. The specimen comprised CD4+ T cells sorted from blood, sampled at week 4, from a patient treated with tofacitinib. The receptors here all came from a human donor with alopecia areata.

The chain is built from TRBV7-2 and TRBJ1-1; maybe TRBD1 (6 bases). Trimming left V 4 bases short and J 4 bases short, with 13 bases between. Germline V gives CDR1 SGHTA, CDR2 FQGNSA. This CDR3 region has 14 residues. In nucleotides, the CDR3 is TGTGCCAGCAGCTGGGGACAATCAGGCACTGAAGCTTTCTTT. This sequence encodes CASSWGQSGTEAFF.

The genes are TRBV7-9 and TRBJ2-1, with 9 bases matching TRBD2. Germline values: CDR1 SEHNR, CDR2 FQNEAQ (reference sequence). This CDR3 spans 16 amino acids. The V gene end was trimmed by 2 bases and the J gene end by 0 bases; junction bases not matched to a gene: 2. In DNA form, the CDR3 reads TGTGCCAGCAGCTTATCTAGCGGGAACTCCTACAATGAGCAGTTCTTC. This codes for CASSLSSGNSYNEQFF. Looking up the rest from reference TRBV7-9 and TRBJ2-1 gives the full variable domain: DTGVSQNPRHKITKRGQNVTFRCDPISEHNRLYWYRQTLGQGPEFLTYFQNEAQLEKSRLLSDRFSAERPKGSFSTLEIQRTEQGDSAMYLCASSLSSGNSYNEQFFGPGTRLTVL.

In its sample, this clone was seen a few times. The chain carries TRBV7-6 and TRBJ2-1; D perhaps matches TRBD2 (6 bases). V gave up 2 bases and J gave up 0 bases, with 14 bases separating them. The CDR3 is 17 amino acids. CDR1 is SGHVS, CDR2 FNYEAQ, per germline. The CDR3 DNA reads TGTGCCAGCAGCTTATGGGCGGGGCAGAGCTCCTACAATGAGCAGTTCTTC. It specifies CASSLWAGQSSYNEQFF. The entire variable domain, with the rest obtained from reference TRBV7-6 and TRBJ2-1, is as follows: GAGVSQSPRYKVTKRGQDVALRCDPISGHVSLYWYRQALGQGPEFLTYFNYEAQQDKSGLPNDRFSAERPEGSISTLTIQRTEQRDSAMYRCASSLWAGQSSYNEQFFGPGTRLTVL.

V gene TRBV29-1 combines with J gene TRBJ1-2; TRBD1 agrees at 10 bases. The CDR3 contains 13 residues. Germline-derived CDR1 and CDR2 are SQVTM and ANQGSEA. After removal of 7 bases from V and 6 bases from J, the junction contained 8 bases not matched to a gene. This CDR3 reads CSGGDRGVHGYTF. DNA for the CDR3: TGCAGCGGTGGGGACAGGGGTGTGCATGGCTACACCTTC.

The chain recombines TRBV19 with TRBJ1-1, with D unclear. V lost 6 bases, J lost 2 bases, and 16 bases lay in between. The CDR3 runs to 15 residues. Germline loops: CDR1 LNHDA, CDR2 SQIVND (reference sequence). This chain's CDR3 is CASRRGREPNTEAFF. The DNA for the CDR3 is TGTGCCAGTAGGCGTGGGAGGGAACCTAACACTGAAGCTTTCTTT.

V gene TRBV27 combines with J gene TRBJ1-6; 7 bases are shared with TRBD1. CDR3 size: 12 residues. The germline V gene has CDR1 MNHEY and CDR2 SMNVEV (reference sequence). V lost 8 bases, J lost 15 bases, and 10 bases stayed unmatched. The CDR3 bases are TGTGCCAGCTCCCGAGGGGGCGGTAACCTCCACTTT. Translated: CASSRGGGNLHF.

This clone was seen a handful of times. The chain is built from TRBV30 and TRBJ1-1; D may be TRBD1 (5 bases). The V and J ends lost 1 base and 1 base respectively, with 19 bases between them. This CDR3 is 17 amino acids long. Germline V lookup: CDR1 GTSNPN, CDR2 SVGIG (reference sequence). This CDR3 is CAWSGYPQGVANTEAFF. The CDR3 DNA follows: TGTGCCTGGAGTGGCTACCCCCAGGGAGTGGCGAACACTGAAGCTTTCTTT.

This clone turned up a few times. This chain joins TRBV5-6 and TRBJ2-2; D remains unclear. The CDR3 loop spans 12 amino acids. V was trimmed by 6 bases and J by 6 bases, leaving 9 bases between them. From germline, CDR1 is SGHDT and CDR2 YYEEEE. CDR3 sequence: CASNRESGELFF. In nucleotides, the CDR3 is TGTGCCAGCAACCGAGAATCCGGGGAGCTGTTTTTT.

The chain carries TRBV29-1 and TRBJ2-6; the D is unclear. CDR1 SQVTM and CDR2 ANQGSEA come from the germline V gene. The CDR3 length is 12 residues. V lost 3 bases and J lost 4, with 4 bases in between. The CDR3 is CSVDVGANVLTF. CDR3 nucleotides: TGCAGCGTTGACGTCGGGGCCAACGTCCTGACTTTC.

The J gene is TRBJ2-6, the V gene TRBV30, with 12 nucleotides matching TRBD2. V trimming: 2 bases; J trimming: 2 bases; junction bases outside the gene matches: 10. The CDR3 consists of 19 residues. The V gene's germline CDR1 is GTSNPN and CDR2 SVGIG (reference sequence). The CDR3 is CAWSRHRTSGATGANVLTF. The DNA for the CDR3 is TGTGCCTGGAGTCGACACAGGACTAGCGGGGCAACTGGGGCCAACGTCCTGACTTTC.

This clone was recorded once. J is TRBJ1-2 and V is TRBV6-6, with a tentative D call TRBD1 (5 bases). The V gene's germline CDR1 is MNHNY and CDR2 SVGAGI (reference sequence). The length of the CDR3 is 12 residues. Trimming took off 6 bases at V and 8 bases at J, with 13 bases between the two ends. CDR3 region: CASRPGTSGYTF. The CDR3 DNA is TGTGCCAGCAGGCCCGGGACGTCAGGCTACACCTTC.

The chain recombines TRBV30 with TRBJ2-6; D remains unclear. The length of the CDR3 is 12 residues. Germline V gives CDR1 GTSNPN, CDR2 SVGIG (reference sequence). V dropped 2 bases and J dropped 3 bases, with 2 bases sitting between them. CDR3 in DNA: TGTGCCTGGAGTCGTGGGGCCAACGTCCTGACTTTC. Its protein is CAWSRGANVLTF.

A single count supports this clone. Here the CDR3 reads CASSLSTDTQYF. In DNA form, the CDR3 reads TGTGCCAGCAGCCTAAGCACAGATACGCAGTATTTT. The V gene is TRBV9, the J gene TRBJ2-3; no firm D call. V was cut by 4 bases and J by 0 bases, with 3 bases left in between. The length of the CDR3 is 12 residues. Germline V gene data show CDR1 as SGDLS and CDR2 as YYNGEE.

This chain links TRBV4-2 with TRBJ2-1; D gene unclear. The germline V and J ends were trimmed by 5 bases and 5 bases, with 13 bases remaining between them. Germline V gives CDR1 LGHNA, CDR2 YNFKEQ. CDR3 length: 14 residues. CDR3: CASSKHRANNEQFF. Written as DNA, the CDR3 is TGTGCCAGCAGCAAGCACCGGGCTAACAATGAGCAGTTCTTC.

The chain combines TRBV30 with TRBJ2-5; D unclear. Germline V gives CDR1 GTSNPN, CDR2 SVGIG (reference sequence). The V gene lost 1 base and the J gene lost 2 bases, with 5 bases spanning the gap. The CDR3 spans 12 residues. This chain's CDR3 is CAWSARQETQYF. Written as DNA, the CDR3 is TGTGCCTGGAGTGCCAGGCAAGAGACCCAGTACTTC.

The rearrangement links TRBV9 to TRBJ2-3; no reliable D call. CDR3 length equals 16 residues. V lost 0 bases and J lost 2, with 13 bases in between. Germline V gene data show CDR1 as SGDLS and CDR2 as YYNGEE. CDR3 sequence: CASSVEMGYYTDTQYF. In DNA, the CDR3 is TGTGCCAGCAGCGTAGAAATGGGGTACTACACAGATACGCAGTATTTT. Supplemented by reference TRBV9 and TRBJ2-3, the full variable domain reads DSGVTQTPKHLITATGQRVTLRCSPRSGDLSVYWYQQSLDQGLQFLIQYYNGEERAKGNILERFSAQQFPDLHSELNLSSLELGDSALYFCASSVEMGYYTDTQYFGPGTRLTVL.

In its sample, this clone was seen a few times. The rearrangement uses TRBV29-1 and TRBJ2-7, with 10 bases matching TRBD1. The CDR3 consists of 13 residues. Trimming took 6 bases from V and 3 from J; bases not matched to a gene: 5. In germline, CDR1 is SQVTM, CDR2 ANQGSEA. The CDR3 spells CSVRQGASYEQYF. Written as DNA, the CDR3 is TGCAGCGTCAGACAGGGGGCGAGCTACGAGCAGTACTTC.

CDR3: CASSLGQGGSEKLFF. DNA for the CDR3: TGTGCCAGCAGCTTAGGACAGGGAGGCAGTGAAAAACTGTTTTTT. The genes are TRBV7-3 and TRBJ1-4, with 8 bases identical to TRBD1. The CDR3 is 15 residues long. With 2 bases clipped from V and 7 bases from J, the junction kept 6 bases outside the gene matches. In germline, CDR1 is SGHTA, CDR2 FQGTGA.

The rearrangement joins TRBV25-1 to TRBJ1-5, with TRBD1 identical over 8 bases. This CDR3 contains 14 residues. The trim removed 3 bases at V and 2 bases at J, leaving 0 bases unmatched. Looked up from germline, CDR1 is MGHDK and CDR2 is SYGVNS. Here the CDR3 reads CASSETGGNQPQHF. CDR3 DNA: TGTGCCAGCAGTGAGACAGGGGGCAATCAGCCCCAGCATTTT.

This clone has more than one count but fewer than ten. The chain combines TRBV29-1 with TRBJ2-2, with D perhaps TRBD1 (6 bases). Germline V gene data show CDR1 as SQVTM and CDR2 as ANQGSEA. CDR3 size: 16 residues. V was shortened by 0 bases and J by 5 bases, with 16 bases between the two germline ends. In nucleotides, the CDR3 is TGCAGCGTTGAAGATCCCCGCAGGGGTACAACCGGGGAGCTGTTTTTT. Its translation: CSVEDPRRGTTGELFF.

The count of this clone is one. The chain recombines TRBV27 with TRBJ2-2, with D maybe TRBD2 (5 bases). The CDR3 extends over 18 amino acids. Trimming cost V 5 bases and J 2 bases, with 21 bases left between them. Germline CDR1 MNHEY, CDR2 SMNVEV (reference sequence). The CDR3 DNA follows: TGTGCCAGCAGTCCCTTGCGAGGCTCTAGCTTTAACACCGGGGAGCTGTTTTTT. Translation: CASSPLRGSSFNTGELFF.